This T cell receptor (beta chain) originates from a study of OX40 agonist ivuxolimab in advanced cancers. Study-wide context: Checkpoint inhibitors had been given previously to 40% of patients.

Assay: immunoSEQ multiplex PCR; the TCRdb copy retains only in-frame clones and omits some. Of about 5,100 clones listed, around 62% are singletons. Anyone with autoimmune disease history or systemic immunosuppression was excluded. Germline CDR1 is LGHNA and CDR2 is YNFKEQ. The CDR3 loop spans 16 amino acids. V lost 3 bases and J 0 bases, leaving 12 bases between the germline ends. Notes on this clone: Its antigen is not known.

Points from the study as a whole: Average numbers of expanded clones were greater in CD8+ T cells than in CD4+.

The sequence derives from an adult with an advanced solid tumor such as melanoma, head and neck, liver or kidney cancer. The chain uses TRBV4-2 and TRBJ2-1; D uncertain. Here the sequenced sample was CD4+ or CD8+ T cells sorted from blood, taken in a trial of the OX40 agonist ivuxolimab. The CDR3 loop is CASSHVGGSSYNEQFF. In nucleotides, the CDR3 is TGTGCCAGCAGCCATGTAGGCGGAAGCTCCTACAATGAGCAGTTCTTC.